The source of this T cell receptor beta chain is a study of T cell responses to AZD1222 COVID-19 vaccine. The study, taken as a whole, reports: Vaccine-related CD4 TCRs covered spike, predominating at 160-218 and 743-854. Reports say nearly half of spike-specific TCRs go after unmutated variant regions. Repertoire sampling happened only post peak T cell response.

Profiling relied on immunoSEQ multiplex PCR, and the TCRdb table lists in-frame clones only, not all of them. The data hold more than 80,000 clones, with approximately 83% observed a single time. The V gene's germline CDR1 is SQVTM and CDR2 ANQGSEA. CDR3 length equals 14 residues. V was cut by 0 bases and J by 0 bases, with 9 bases left in between. Timing groups of about 4 and about 12 weeks for second doses were pooled. Details on this clone: The antigen is undetermined.

The J gene is TRBJ2-7, the V gene TRBV29-1; possibly TRBD1 for D (5 bases). The receptor's source is an adult who received the AZD1222 COVID-19 vaccine. The source was peripheral blood, collected 28 days after the second AZD1222 dose. In nucleotides, the CDR3 is TGCAGCGTTGAAGAAGGGGCTAACTCCTACGAGCAGTACTTC. Translating it yields CSVEEGANSYEQYF.